This T cell receptor beta chain was sequenced for a study of T-cell memory formation after mild COVID-19. TCRdb reprocessed the 5' RACE reads via MiXCR and lists one record per CDR3 protein. This sample has hundreds of thousands of distinct CDR3 sequences, with approximately 14% found just once. This clonotype showed up many times. The target antigen is unknown. The CDR3 runs to 12 residues. The V gene's germline CDR1 is DFQATT and CDR2 SNEGSKA (reference sequence). The germline V and J ends were trimmed by 5 bases and 6 bases, with 13 bases remaining between them. Study-level points and caveats: Chiefly within CM and EM were the contracting CD4+ clones; CD8+ ones were within EMRA.

This TCR was sampled from a man between 18 and 35 years old who had mild COVID-19 (a few samples of this study predate the infection). Cell type and time point are not known. The rearrangement joins TRBV20-1 to TRBJ1-1; perhaps TRBD1 as D (6 bases). The sequenced material came from PBMCs or a T cell subset sorted from them (not recorded which). CDR3 coding DNA: TGCAGTGCTTTAGACCGGGGGCCTGAAGCTTTCTTT. Its protein product is CSALDRGPEAFF.